This is a list of T cell receptor beta chains from one sample in a study of regulatory T cells in long-lasting Graves disease. TCRdb itself ran the multiplex PCR reads through MiXCR, one entry per CDR3 protein. The profile shows approximately 400,000 distinct CDR3 sequences, approximately 15% of them singletons. Separately, the same data were catalogued under a study of T cells in Graves' hyperthyroidism and ophthalmopathy.

Sequenced material: peripheral blood mononuclear cells (PBMCs), taken at new diagnosis, from a patient treated with antithyroid drugs. The origin of the receptors is a young woman with Graves disease. Both conserved end residues are part of each CDR3. The D gene is left open where the match is weak. Expanded clones get a size class; other rows say once, few or many, or leave the size out.

cdr3_length	d_call	v_call	j_call	clone_size	cdr3_aa	cdr3_nt
16	TRBD2	TRBV24-1	TRBJ2-3	many	CATSDFGLAGVDTQYF	TGTGCCACCAGTGATTTCGGGCTAGCGGGAGTAGATACGCAGTATTTT
15	TRBD1	TRBV5-1	TRBJ1-5	many	CASSFQTGDNQPQHF	TGCGCCAGCAGCTTCCAGACAGGGGACAATCAGCCCCAGCATTTT
16	.	TRBV10-3	TRBJ1-1	few	CAITAAQGLVDTEAFF	TGTGCCATCACCGCGGCACAGGGTTTGGTGGACACTGAAGCTTTCTTT
17	TRBD2	TRBV7-3	TRBJ2-1	many	CASSSNPSSGRYHEQFF	TGTGCCAGCAGCTCGAACCCCTCTAGCGGGAGGTATCATGAGCAGTTCTTC
16	TRBD1	TRBV24-1	TRBJ2-1	.	CATSEPPGGPRNEQFF	TGTGCCACCAGTGAACCACCAGGGGGTCCGAGGAATGAGCAGTTCTTC
17	.	TRBV5-1	TRBJ2-7	many	CASSLGSGSGVYYEQYF	TGCGCCAGCAGCTTGGGGTCAGGTAGCGGAGTTTACTACGAGCAGTACTTC
10	.	TRBV29-1	TRBJ2-1	many	CSAANDEQFF	TGCAGCGCCGCGAACGATGAGCAGTTCTTC
15	TRBD1	TRBV3-1	TRBJ1-5	many	CASGTGLYSNQPQHF	TGTGCCAGCGGGACAGGACTATATAGCAATCAGCCCCAGCATTTT
14	TRBD1	TRBV11-2	TRBJ2-5	.	CASSLSGQDSAQYF	TGTGCCAGCAGCTTATCTGGACAGGATTCGGCCCAGTACTTC
14	.	TRBV6-9	TRBJ1-1	many	CASSSSALNTEAFF	TGTGCCAGCAGTTCCTCGGCCCTTAACACTGAAGCTTTCTTT
16	TRBD2	TRBV28	TRBJ2-3	many	CASRSVGLAGALTQYF	TGTGCCAGCAGATCCGTAGGACTAGCGGGAGCACTTACGCAGTATTTT
14	.	TRBV9	TRBJ2-1	many	CASSHPLAGDEQFF	TGTGCCAGCAGCCACCCCCTCGCGGGCGATGAGCAGTTCTTC
15	.	TRBV2	TRBJ2-1	many	CASSEALRGSNEQFF	TGTGCCAGCAGTGAAGCGCTTCGGGGGTCCAATGAGCAGTTCTTC
14	.	TRBV6-1	TRBJ2-2	many	CASVQGRATGELFF	TGTGCCAGCGTGCAGGGTCGGGCCACCGGGGAGCTGTTTTTT
12	.	TRBV20-1	TRBJ2-3	.	CSARTVADTQYF	TGCAGTGCTAGGACGGTTGCAGATACGCAGTATTTT
14	TRBD1	TRBV10-3	TRBJ2-7	few	CAISPGQGVNEQYF	TGTGCCATCAGCCCGGGACAGGGTGTCAACGAGCAGTACTTC
13	TRBD1	TRBV12-3/TRBV12-4	TRBJ1-5	.	CASAGTGYQPQHF	TGTGCCAGCGCCGGGACAGGGTATCAGCCCCAGCATTTT
13	TRBD1	TRBV25-1	TRBJ1-1	once	CASSGVQGGKAFF	TGTGCCAGCAGTGGGGTACAGGGGGGGAAAGCTTTCTTT
17	.	TRBV14	TRBJ1-6	few	CASSQEGGGRKNSPLHF	TGTGCCAGCAGCCAAGAAGGTGGAGGGCGTAAGAATTCACCCCTCCACTTT
15	.	TRBV12-5	TRBJ2-1	many	CASGQNEASRSEQFF	TGTGCTAGTGGGCAGAACGAAGCCTCTCGCAGTGAGCAGTTCTTC
13	.	TRBV20-1	TRBJ2-1	.	CSRRAPRMSEQFF	TGCAGCCGGAGAGCCCCTAGGATGAGTGAGCAGTTCTTC
13	.	TRBV5-1	TRBJ2-7	many	CASSLALLDEQYF	TGCGCCAGCAGCTTGGCCCTCTTAGACGAGCAGTACTTC
15	TRBD2	TRBV24-1	TRBJ2-3	few	CATSDRSGSSDTQYF	TGTGCCACCAGTGATCGTAGCGGGAGTTCGGATACGCAGTATTTT
17	TRBD1	TRBV18	TRBJ2-1	many	CASSPPTGATPWDEQFF	TGTGCCAGCTCACCACCGACAGGGGCCACCCCCTGGGATGAGCAGTTCTTC
12	.	TRBV6-1	TRBJ1-1	many	CASSEARSAAFF	TGTGCCAGCAGTGAAGCGCGTTCCGCAGCTTTCTTT
16	.	TRBV9	TRBJ2-3	.	CASSIFPSTGTDTQYF	TGTGCCAGCAGCATTTTTCCCTCGACTGGCACAGATACGCAGTATTTT
16	.	TRBV5-1	TRBJ2-7	.	CASSPRGNLEVSEQYF	TGCGCCAGCAGCCCCCGTGGGAATTTAGAGGTTAGTGAGCAGTACTTC
17	.	TRBV7-6	TRBJ1-2	few	CASSLKLRGTLNYGYTF	TGTGCCAGCAGCTTAAAATTGCGTGGGACGTTGAACTATGGCTACACCTTC